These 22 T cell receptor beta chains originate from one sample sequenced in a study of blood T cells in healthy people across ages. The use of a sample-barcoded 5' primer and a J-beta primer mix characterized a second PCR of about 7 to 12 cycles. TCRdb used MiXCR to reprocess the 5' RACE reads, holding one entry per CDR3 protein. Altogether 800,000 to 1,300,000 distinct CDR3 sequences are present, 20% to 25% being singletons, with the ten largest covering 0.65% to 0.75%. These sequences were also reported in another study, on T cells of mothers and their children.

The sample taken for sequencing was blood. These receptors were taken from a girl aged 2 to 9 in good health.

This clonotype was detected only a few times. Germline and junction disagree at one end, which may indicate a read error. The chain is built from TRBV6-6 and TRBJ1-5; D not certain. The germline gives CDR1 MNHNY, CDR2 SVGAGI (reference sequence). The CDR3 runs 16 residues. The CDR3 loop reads CASSLGGGFSNQPQHF. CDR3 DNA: TGTGCCAGCAGTTTGGGAGGTGGTTTTAGCAATCAGCCCCAGCACTTT.

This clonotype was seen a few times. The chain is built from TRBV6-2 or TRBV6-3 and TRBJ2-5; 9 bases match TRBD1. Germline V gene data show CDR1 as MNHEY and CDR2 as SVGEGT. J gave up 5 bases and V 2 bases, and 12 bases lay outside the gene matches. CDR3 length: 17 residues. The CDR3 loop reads CASSYVFEGQGTETQYF. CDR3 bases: TGTGCCAGCAGTTACGTATTCGAGGGACAGGGTACGGAGACCCAGTACTTC.

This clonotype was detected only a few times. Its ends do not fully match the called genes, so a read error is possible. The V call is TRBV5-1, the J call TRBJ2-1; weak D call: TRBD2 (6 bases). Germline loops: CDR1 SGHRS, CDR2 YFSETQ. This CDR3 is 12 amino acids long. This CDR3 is CASSFSGNERFF. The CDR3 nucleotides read TGCGCCAGCAGCTTTAGCGGAAATGAGCGGTTCTTC.

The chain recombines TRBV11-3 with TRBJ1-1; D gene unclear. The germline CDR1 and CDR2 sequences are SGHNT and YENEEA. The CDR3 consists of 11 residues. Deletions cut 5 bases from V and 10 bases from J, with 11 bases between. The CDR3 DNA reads TGTGCCAGCAGCGGTGGGTTTTTAGCTTTCTTT. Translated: CASSGGFLAFF. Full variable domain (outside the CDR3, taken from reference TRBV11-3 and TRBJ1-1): EAGVVQSPRYKIIEKKQPVAFWCNPISGHNTLYWYLQNLGQGPELLIRYENEEAVDDSQLPKDRFSAERLKGVDSTLKIQPAELGDSAVYLCASSGGFLAFFGQGTRLTVV.

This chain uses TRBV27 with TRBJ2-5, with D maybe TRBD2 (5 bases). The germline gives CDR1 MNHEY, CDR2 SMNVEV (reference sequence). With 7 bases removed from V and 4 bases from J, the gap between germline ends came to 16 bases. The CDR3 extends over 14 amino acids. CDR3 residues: CASMNPGKGETQYF. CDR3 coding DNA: TGTGCCAGCATGAACCCCGGGAAGGGAGAGACCCAGTACTTC.

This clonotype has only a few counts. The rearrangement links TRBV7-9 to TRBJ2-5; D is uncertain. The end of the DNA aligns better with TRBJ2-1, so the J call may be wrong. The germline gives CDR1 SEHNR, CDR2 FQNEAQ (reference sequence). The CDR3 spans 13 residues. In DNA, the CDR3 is TGTGCCAGCAGCTCGTCGACCGGCGATGAGCAGTTCTTC. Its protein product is CASSSSTGDEQFF.

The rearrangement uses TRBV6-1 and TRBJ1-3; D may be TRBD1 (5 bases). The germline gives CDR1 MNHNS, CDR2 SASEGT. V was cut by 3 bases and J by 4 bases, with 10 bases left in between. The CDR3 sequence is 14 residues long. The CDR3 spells CASSDSRAGNTIYF. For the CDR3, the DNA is TGTGCCAGCAGTGATTCCAGGGCCGGAAACACCATATATTTT.

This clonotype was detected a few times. The CDR3 sequence is CSAREREVGELFF. DNA for the CDR3: TGCAGTGCTAGGGAGCGGGAGGTGGGGGAGCTGTTTTTT. V is TRBV20-1 and J is TRBJ2-2; 9 nucleotides line up with TRBD2. Germline CDR1 and CDR2: DFQATT and SNEGSKA (reference sequence). V shed 3 bases and J 8 bases; nucleotides not matched to a gene: 4. The CDR3 length is 13 residues.

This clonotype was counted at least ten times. The CDR3 DNA sequence: TGCAGCGTTGTCCGGGGCACTGAGCAGTTCTTC. Protein product: CSVVRGTEQFF. J is TRBJ2-1 and V is TRBV29-1; TRBD1 or TRBD2 may be the D gene (5 bases each). The CDR3 length is 11 residues. Germline CDR1 SQVTM, CDR2 ANQGSEA. The V gene lost 4 bases and the J gene lost 9 bases, with 10 bases spanning the gap.

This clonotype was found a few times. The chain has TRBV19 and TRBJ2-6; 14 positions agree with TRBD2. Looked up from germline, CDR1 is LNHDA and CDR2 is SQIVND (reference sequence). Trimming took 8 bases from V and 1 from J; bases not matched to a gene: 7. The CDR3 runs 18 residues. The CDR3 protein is CASEGGTSGSSGANVLTF. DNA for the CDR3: TGTGCCAGTGAAGGGGGGACTAGCGGGAGTTCTGGGGCCAACGTCCTGACTTTC.

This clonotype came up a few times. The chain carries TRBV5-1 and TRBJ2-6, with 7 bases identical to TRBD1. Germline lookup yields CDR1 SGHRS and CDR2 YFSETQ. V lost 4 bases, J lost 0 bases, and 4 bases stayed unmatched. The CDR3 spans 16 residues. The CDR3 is CASSREGASGANVLTF. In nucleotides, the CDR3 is TGCGCCAGCAGCCGAGAGGGGGCCTCTGGGGCCAACGTCCTGACTTTC.

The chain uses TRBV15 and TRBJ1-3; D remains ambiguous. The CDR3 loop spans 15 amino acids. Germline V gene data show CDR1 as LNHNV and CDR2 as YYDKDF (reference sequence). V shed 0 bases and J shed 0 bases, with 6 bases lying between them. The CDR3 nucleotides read TGTGCCACCAGCAGAGACAGATACTCTGGAAACACCATATATTTT. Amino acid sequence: CATSRDRYSGNTIYF.

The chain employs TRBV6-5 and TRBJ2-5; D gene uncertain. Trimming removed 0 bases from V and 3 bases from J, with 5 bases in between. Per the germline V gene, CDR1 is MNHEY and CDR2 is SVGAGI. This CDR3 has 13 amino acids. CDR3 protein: CASSYSLKETQYF. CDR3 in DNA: TGTGCCAGCAGTTACTCTCTTAAAGAGACCCAGTACTTC.

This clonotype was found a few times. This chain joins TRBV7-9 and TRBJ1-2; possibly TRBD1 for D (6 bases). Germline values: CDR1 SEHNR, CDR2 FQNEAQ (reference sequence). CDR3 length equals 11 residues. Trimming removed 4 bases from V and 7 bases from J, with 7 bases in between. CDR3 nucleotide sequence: TGTGCCAGCAGCTGGGACATTGGCTACACCTTC. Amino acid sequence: CASSWDIGYTF.

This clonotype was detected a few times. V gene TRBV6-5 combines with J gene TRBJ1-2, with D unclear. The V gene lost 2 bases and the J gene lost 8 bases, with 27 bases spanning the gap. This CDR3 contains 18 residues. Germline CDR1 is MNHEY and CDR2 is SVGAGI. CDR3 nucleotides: TGTGCCAGCAGTTACGCGGGTCTACGGGCCGAAGCTCTAGGGGGCTACACCTTC. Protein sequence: CASSYAGLRAEALGGYTF.

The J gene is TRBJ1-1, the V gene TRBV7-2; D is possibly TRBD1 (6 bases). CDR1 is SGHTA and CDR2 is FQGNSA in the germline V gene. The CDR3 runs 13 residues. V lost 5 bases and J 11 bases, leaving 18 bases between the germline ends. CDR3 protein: CASSPNGGREAFF. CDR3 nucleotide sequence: TGTGCCAGCAGCCCAAACGGGGGCAGGGAGGCTTTCTTT.

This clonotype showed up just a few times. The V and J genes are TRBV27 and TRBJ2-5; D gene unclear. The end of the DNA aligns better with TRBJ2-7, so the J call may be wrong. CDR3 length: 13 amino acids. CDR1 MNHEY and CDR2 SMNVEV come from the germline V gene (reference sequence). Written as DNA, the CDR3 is TGTGCCAGCAGTTCCGACCCCATCTACGAGCAGTACTTC. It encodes CASSSDPIYEQYF.

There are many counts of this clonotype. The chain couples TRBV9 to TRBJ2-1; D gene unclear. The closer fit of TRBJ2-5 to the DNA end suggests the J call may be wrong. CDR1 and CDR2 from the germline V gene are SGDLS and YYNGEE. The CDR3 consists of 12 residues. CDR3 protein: CASSVDDETQYF. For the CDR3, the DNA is TGTGCCAGCAGCGTTGATGACGAGACCCAGTACTTC.

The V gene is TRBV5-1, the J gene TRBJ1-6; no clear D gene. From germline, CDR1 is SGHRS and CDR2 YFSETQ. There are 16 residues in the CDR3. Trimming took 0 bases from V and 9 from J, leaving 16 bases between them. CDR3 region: CASSLGRSELGSPLHF. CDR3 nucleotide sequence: TGCGCCAGCAGCTTGGGGCGGTCAGAGCTAGGTTCACCCCTCCACTTT. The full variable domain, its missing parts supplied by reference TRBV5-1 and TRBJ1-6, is KAGVTQTPRYLIKTRGQQVTLSCSPISGHRSVSWYQQTPGQGLQFLFEYFSETQRNKGNFPGRFSGRQFSNSRSEMNVSTLELGDSALYLCASSLGRSELGSPLHFGNGTRLTVT.

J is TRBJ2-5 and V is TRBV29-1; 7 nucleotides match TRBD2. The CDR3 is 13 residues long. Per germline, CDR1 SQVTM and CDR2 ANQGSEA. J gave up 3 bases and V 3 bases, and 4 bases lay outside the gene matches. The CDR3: CSVDGGVEETQYF. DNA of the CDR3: TGCAGCGTTGATGGGGGGGTCGAAGAGACCCAGTACTTC.

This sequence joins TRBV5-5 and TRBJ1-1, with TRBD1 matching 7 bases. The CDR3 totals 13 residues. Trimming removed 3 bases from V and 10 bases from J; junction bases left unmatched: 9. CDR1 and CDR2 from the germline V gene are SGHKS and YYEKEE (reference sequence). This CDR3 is CASSWGDSRGAFF. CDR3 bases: TGTGCCAGCAGCTGGGGGGACAGCCGGGGAGCTTTCTTT.

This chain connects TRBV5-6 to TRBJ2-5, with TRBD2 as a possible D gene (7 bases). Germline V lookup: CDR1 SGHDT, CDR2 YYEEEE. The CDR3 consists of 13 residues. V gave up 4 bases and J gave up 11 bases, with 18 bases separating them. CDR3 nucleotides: TGTGCCAGCAGCCCCAACCGGGGGGCCGGGCAGTACTTC. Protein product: CASSPNRGAGQYF.